This TCR beta chain was identified in a study of shared clonotypes between healthy human individuals. Produced via immunoSEQ multiplex PCR; TCRdb's table is partial and in-frame only. The sample shows approximately 940,000 clones, over 60% of them seen only once. Recent vaccinations or acute infections were absent in the healthy HIV-negative adult donors. CDR1 and CDR2 (germline): SNHLY, FYNNEI. Trimming cost V 6 bases and J 0 bases; bases outside gene matches: 7. This CDR3 is built from 15 residues. V and J are TRBV2 and TRBJ2-7, with 8 bases matching TRBD1. The TCR comes from a man aged 18 to 35 in good health. Specimen: memory CD4+ T cells sorted from blood. Subset indicated: CD45RA-negative fraction. The DNA for the CDR3 is TGTGCCAGCAGACTGGACAGGGCGAGCTCCTACGAGCAGTACTTC. It specifies CASRLDRASSYEQYF.